This T cell receptor (beta chain) was sequenced in a study of regulatory T cells in long-lasting Graves disease. Note on this clonotype: Its matching antigen is unknown. A clone one base away is much larger, so this may be a read error. Because it lacks the conserved phenylalanine or tryptophan at the end, this CDR3 is likely a read error.

General study points: Favored usage of TRBV28, TRBJ1-2 and TRBJ2-5 was recorded in persistent disease.

Building the TCR beta libraries relied on iRepertoire HTBI primers, and CDR3 regions underwent Arm-PCR. Original processing methods: The study identified more than 50 TRBV and 11 to 15 TRBJ segments across samples. In TCRdb, the multiplex PCR reads were re-called with MiXCR into one record per CDR3 protein. These V and J calls are TCRdb output, not the study's own analysis. The table lists hundreds of thousands of distinct CDR3 sequences, under 25% of them singletons, with 6.5% to 10% in the top ten. Documented time point: persistent/refractory GD, antithyroid drugs over 5 years with positive TRAb. Researchers made the TCR library from RNA that was extracted from PBMCs. Blood from the periphery, about 9 milliliters in all, was drawn into EDTA tubes. Trimming took off 7 bases at V and 2 bases at J, with 11 bases between the two ends. The CDR3 contains 13 residues. Germline loops: CDR1 MDHEN, CDR2 SYDVKM.

The material sequenced was peripheral blood mononuclear cells (PBMCs), taken when the disease was refractory, from a patient treated with antithyroid drugs. This receptor was obtained from a female donor with Graves disease. The chain has TRBV28 and TRBJ1-1, with D possibly matching TRBD1 (6 bases). The CDR3 reads CASMTGLNTEAFL. For the CDR3, the DNA is TGTGCCAGCATGACAGGTTTAAACACTGAAGCTTTCCTT.